These 22 T cell receptor beta chains share one sample of origin, sequenced in a study of cytomegalovirus exposure and HLA in healthy donors. Sequencing used immunoSEQ multiplex PCR; TCRdb keeps in-frame clones, though not all of them. This sample has about 120,000 clones, with roughly 90% found just once. Sequencing was done on a sample of PBMCs. Source of these receptors: a young woman in good health and CMV-seropositive.

This sequence joins TRBV14 and TRBJ2-6; D perhaps matches TRBD2 (6 bases). This CDR3 region has 17 residues. The germline gives CDR1 SGHDN, CDR2 FVKESK. V was trimmed by 1 base and J by 4 bases, leaving 14 bases between them. For the CDR3, the DNA is TGTGCCAGCAGCCAAGGCGGGATGTCGAAGGGGGCCAACGTCCTGACTTTC. Its translation is CASSQGGMSKGANVLTF.

The V gene is TRBV15, the J gene TRBJ1-5, with D tentatively TRBD1 (6 bases). Germline V gene sequence: CDR1 LNHNV, CDR2 YYDKDF (reference sequence). The CDR3 runs 14 residues. V was trimmed by 2 bases and J by 1 base, leaving 6 bases between them. The CDR3 is CATSRQGSNQPQHF. CDR3 bases: TGTGCCACCAGCAGACAGGGGAGCAATCAGCCCCAGCATTTT.

The chain employs TRBV19 and TRBJ2-7; 14 nucleotides align to TRBD2. Per the germline V gene, CDR1 is LNHDA and CDR2 is SQIVND (reference sequence). The CDR3 loop spans 15 amino acids. J was trimmed by 0 bases and V by 5 bases; bases with no gene match: 0. CDR3 sequence (DNA): TGTGCCAGTAGTGGACTAGCGGGAGGCTCCTACGAGCAGTACTTC. Its translation: CASSGLAGGSYEQYF. Looking up the rest from reference TRBV19 and TRBJ2-7 gives the full variable domain: DGGITQSPKYLFRKEGQNVTLSCEQNLNHDAMYWYRQDPGQGLRLIYYSQIVNDFQKGDIAEGYSVSREKKESFPLTVTSAQKNPTAFYLCASSGLAGGSYEQYFGPGTRLTVT.

This chain links TRBV11-2 with TRBJ2-5; no firm D call. The ends were cut back, 1 base at V and 9 bases at J, with 15 bases in the middle. Germline V gene sequence: CDR1 SGHAT, CDR2 FQNNGV. The CDR3 totals 14 residues. This CDR3 reads CASSLVYSASSQYF. CDR3 bases: TGTGCCAGCAGCTTAGTCTACAGTGCCTCTTCCCAGTACTTC.

The genes are TRBV5-4 and TRBJ1-2; 9 bases are shared with TRBD1. The CDR3 loop spans 14 amino acids. With 4 bases clipped from V and 4 bases from J, the junction kept 5 bases outside the gene matches. Germline V gives CDR1 SGHNT, CDR2 YYREEE (reference sequence). This CDR3 reads CASSAQQGAYGYTF. CDR3 coding DNA: TGTGCCAGCAGCGCACAACAGGGGGCCTATGGCTACACCTTC.

This chain connects TRBV4-1 to TRBJ1-1; a weak D match, TRBD1 (5 bases). This CDR3 has 15 amino acids. Trimming left V 8 bases short and J 1 base short, with 17 bases between. The V gene's germline CDR1 is MGHRA and CDR2 YSYEKL. In DNA form, the CDR3 reads TGCGCCAGCTCTGGGGGGGGAGTAGGGAACACTGAAGCTTTCTTT. Its translation is CASSGGGVGNTEAFF.

The chain uses TRBV29-1 and TRBJ1-4, with TRBD1 matching over 10 bases. There are 13 residues in the CDR3. With V trimmed by 7 bases and J by 7 bases, 6 bases remained unmatched. Germline CDR1 is SQVTM and CDR2 is ANQGSEA. The CDR3 spells CSGRQGAGEKLFF. DNA for the CDR3: TGCAGCGGGCGACAGGGGGCCGGTGAAAAACTGTTTTTT.

This clone was detected only a few times. This chain connects TRBV27 to TRBJ1-6, with unresolved D. The CDR3 runs 15 residues. CDR1 is MNHEY, CDR2 SMNVEV, per germline (reference sequence). Trimming pared 6 bases from V and 2 bases from J, leaving 11 bases between. The CDR3 reads CASRTHETYNSPLHF. Written as DNA, the CDR3 is TGTGCCAGCAGAACCCACGAGACCTATAATTCACCCCTCCACTTT.

The J gene is TRBJ1-5, the V gene TRBV5-8; D is perhaps TRBD1 (5 bases). The CDR3 length is 16 residues. CDR1 is SGHTS and CDR2 is YDEGEE in the germline V gene. V was trimmed by 4 bases and J by 0 bases, leaving 14 bases between them. CDR3 in DNA: TGTGCCAGCAGCCGGGCAGGGATTTATAGCAATCAGCCCCAGCATTTT. Amino acid sequence: CASSRAGIYSNQPQHF.

A few counts support this clone. The chain joins TRBV2 to TRBJ1-2, with D unclear. V dropped 4 bases and J dropped 6 bases, with 6 bases sitting between them. The CDR3 covers 11 residues. Germline CDR1 reads SNHLY; CDR2 reads FYNNEI. The CDR3: CASSGGDGYTF. DNA of the CDR3: TGTGCCAGCAGTGGCGGGGATGGCTACACCTTC.

V gene TRBV5-1 combines with J gene TRBJ2-1; 8 positions agree with TRBD2. Trimming took 4 bases from V and 4 from J; bases not matched to a gene: 13. In germline, CDR1 is SGHRS, CDR2 YFSETQ. This CDR3 is built from 17 residues. CDR3 sequence: CASSPTAGGRNYNEQFF. The CDR3 region has the DNA TGCGCCAGCAGCCCCACGGCGGGGGGCCGAAATTACAATGAGCAGTTCTTC.

The table lists this clone with a count of one. The V and J genes are TRBV27 and TRBJ1-2, with 7 bases lining up with TRBD1. This CDR3 region has 14 residues. Germline V lookup: CDR1 MNHEY, CDR2 SMNVEV (reference sequence). J was trimmed by 3 bases and V by 6 bases; bases with no gene match: 7. CDR3 nucleotide sequence: TGTGCCAGCAGCCCCCTCCAGGGGGACTATGGCTACACCTTC. This translates into CASSPLQGDYGYTF.

V is TRBV19 and J is TRBJ1-2, with D possibly TRBD1 on 5 matching bases. V was shortened by 4 bases and J by 4 bases, with 25 bases between the two germline ends. The CDR3 loop spans 18 amino acids. Looked up from germline, CDR1 is LNHDA and CDR2 is SQIVND (reference sequence). The CDR3 loop reads CASSTVLPTAGPPYGYTF. CDR3 DNA: TGTGCCAGTAGTACGGTTCTTCCGACCGCAGGGCCCCCCTATGGCTACACCTTC.

This clone was seen only once. For the CDR3, the DNA is TGTGCCAGTAGTATGGCCGTGACAAGTCAGGGCTACACCTTC. Its translation is CASSMAVTSQGYTF. V and J are TRBV19 and TRBJ1-2; D ambiguous. Trimming cost V 3 bases and J 8 bases, with 16 bases left between them. CDR3 length: 14 residues. Germline loops: CDR1 LNHDA, CDR2 SQIVND (reference sequence).

The chain links TRBV7-2 to TRBJ2-7; 9 bases are a match to TRBD2. This CDR3 is built from 16 residues. The junction had 8 bases not matched to a gene; V was cut back by 2 bases and J by 3 bases. The germline CDR1 and CDR2 sequences are SGHTA and FQGNSA. The CDR3 here is CASSLYSTSGYYEQYF. The CDR3 region has the DNA TGTGCCAGCAGCTTATACAGTACTAGCGGGTACTACGAGCAGTACTTC.

The chain carries TRBV4-3 and TRBJ2-1; TRBD2 matches 9 bases. Unmatched junction bases numbered 17, after V lost 0 bases and J lost 8 bases. This CDR3 is built from 19 residues. CDR1 LGHNA and CDR2 YSLEER come from the germline V gene. In DNA, the CDR3 is TGCGCCAGCAGCCAAGATCAGGTAGCGGGAGTATCAAGGGCGGATGAGCAGTTCTTC. It specifies CASSQDQVAGVSRADEQFF.

This sequence joins TRBV5-8 and TRBJ2-1; the match to TRBD1 covers 8 bases. This CDR3 spans 15 amino acids. Germline CDR1 and CDR2: SGHTS and YDEGEE. J lost 7 bases, V lost 4 bases, and 10 bases had no gene match. This CDR3 is CASSPMGQVGNEQFF. The CDR3 DNA is TGTGCCAGCAGCCCTATGGGACAGGTAGGGAATGAGCAGTTCTTC.

V gene TRBV15 combines with J gene TRBJ1-4, with 7 bases matching TRBD1. The junction had 8 bases not matched to a gene; V was cut back by 1 base and J by 0 bases. This CDR3 has 18 amino acids. Germline CDR1 is LNHNV and CDR2 is YYDKDF (reference sequence). In nucleotides, the CDR3 is TGTGCCACCAGCAGAGGGAGAACAGGGGCACCAACTAATGAAAAACTGTTTTTT. It translates to CATSRGRTGAPTNEKLFF.

The V and J genes are TRBV5-6 and TRBJ1-2; the D gene is possibly TRBD1 (5 bases). V lost 2 bases and J 8 bases, leaving 13 bases between the germline ends. This CDR3 has 13 amino acids. The V gene's germline CDR1 is SGHDT and CDR2 YYEEEE. In DNA form, the CDR3 reads TGTGCCAGCAGCTTATTGATCCAGGGCGGCTACACCTTC. Translated: CASSLLIQGGYTF.

In its sample, this clone was seen once. This sequence joins TRBV5-1 and TRBJ1-1, with D hard to call. The germline V gene encodes CDR1 SGHRS and CDR2 YFSETQ. This CDR3 has 13 residues. The V end was cut by 5 bases, the J end by 5 bases, with 13 bases between. The CDR3 reads CASSEELCTEAFF. Here the CDR3 DNA reads TGCGCCAGCAGTGAGGAGTTATGTACTGAAGCTTTCTTT.

This clone was recorded a few times. The chain recombines TRBV28 with TRBJ1-2; the match to TRBD1 covers 10 bases. V gave up 6 bases and J gave up 7 bases; unmatched junction bases: 2. CDR3 length: 12 amino acids. Germline V gene lookup returns CDR1 MDHEN and CDR2 SYDVKM. CDR3 nucleotide sequence: TGTGCCAGCAGGACAGGGGGCTCTGGCTACACCTTC. This translates into CASRTGGSGYTF.

The chain links TRBV4-1 to TRBJ2-1; perhaps TRBD2 as D (5 bases). CDR1 and CDR2 (germline): MGHRA, YSYEKL. This CDR3 comprises 13 residues. V gave up 4 bases and J gave up 8 bases, with 12 bases separating them. The CDR3 DNA is TGCGCCAGCAGCCCTGCGCGGACTTATGAGCAGTTCTTC. The encoded protein is CASSPARTYEQFF.